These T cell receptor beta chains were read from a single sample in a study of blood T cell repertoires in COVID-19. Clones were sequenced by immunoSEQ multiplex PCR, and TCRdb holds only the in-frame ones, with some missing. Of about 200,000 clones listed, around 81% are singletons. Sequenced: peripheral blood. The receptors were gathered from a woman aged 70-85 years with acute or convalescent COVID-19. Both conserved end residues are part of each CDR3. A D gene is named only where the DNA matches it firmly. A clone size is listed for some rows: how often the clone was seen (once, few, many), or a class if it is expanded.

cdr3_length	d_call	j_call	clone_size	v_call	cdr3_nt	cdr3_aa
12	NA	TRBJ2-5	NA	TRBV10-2	TGCGCCAGCGGGGGGGGCTTGGAGACCCAGTACTTC	CASGGGLETQYF
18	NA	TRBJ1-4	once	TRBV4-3	TGCGCCAGCAGCCAAGATTCGGTAGGGGGTTCGTTTAATGAAAAACTGTTTTTT	CASSQDSVGGSFNEKLFF
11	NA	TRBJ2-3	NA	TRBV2	TGTGCCAGCAGTGATCTAAGCACGCAGTATTTT	CASSDLSTQYF
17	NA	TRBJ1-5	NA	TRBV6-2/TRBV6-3	TGTGCCAGCAGTTACTCGGTCGGGCGGGGTAGCAATCAGCCCCAGCATTTT	CASSYSVGRGSNQPQHF
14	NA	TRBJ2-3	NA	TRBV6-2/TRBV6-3	TGTGCCAGCAGTCACGGACTCCGCACAGATACGCAGTATTTT	CASSHGLRTDTQYF
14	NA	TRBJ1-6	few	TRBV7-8	TGTGCCAGCAGCTTAACAGGGACCGATTCACCCCTCCACTTT	CASSLTGTDSPLHF
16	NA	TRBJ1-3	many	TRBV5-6	TGTGCCAGCAGCCTACATCCCTTGCGGGCAGGAAACACCATATATTTT	CASSLHPLRAGNTIYF
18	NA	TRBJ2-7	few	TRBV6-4	TGTGCCAGCAGTGACTCGAAAGAGGAGGGCCAACTCTCCTACGAGCAGTACTTC	CASSDSKEEGQLSYEQYF
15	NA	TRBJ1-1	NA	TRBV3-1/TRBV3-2	TGTGCCAGCAGCCAAGCCGACAGACTTCCCACTGAAGCTTTCTTT	CASSQADRLPTEAFF
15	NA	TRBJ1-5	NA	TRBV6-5	TGTGCCAGCCACCCCCTTCCAGGGAAGGATCAGCCCCAGCATTTT	CASHPLPGKDQPQHF
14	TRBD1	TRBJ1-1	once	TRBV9	TGTGCCAGCACCGCGGGACAGGGAAACACTGAAGCTTTCTTT	CASTAGQGNTEAFF
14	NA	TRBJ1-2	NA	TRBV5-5	TGTGCCAGCAGCTTGGTAGATGGTAACTATGGCTACACCTTC	CASSLVDGNYGYTF
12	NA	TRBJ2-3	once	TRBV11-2	TGTGCCAGCGGAGGAGTGGCAGATACGCAGTATTTT	CASGGVADTQYF
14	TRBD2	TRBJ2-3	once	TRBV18	TGTGCCAGCTCACCGTCTAGCGGGAAGGATACGCAGTATTTT	CASSPSSGKDTQYF
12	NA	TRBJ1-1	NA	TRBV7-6	TGTGCCAGCAGCTTAGACGGCACTGAAGCTTTCTTT	CASSLDGTEAFF
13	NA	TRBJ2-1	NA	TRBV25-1	TGTGCCAGCAGGAAATTTAGAAACAATGAGCAGTTCTTC	CASRKFRNNEQFF
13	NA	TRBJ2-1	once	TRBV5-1	TGCGCCAGCAGCGGCGGTAGCCGCAATGAGCAGTTCTTC	CASSGGSRNEQFF
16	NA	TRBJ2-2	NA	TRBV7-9	TGTGCCAGCAGCTTAATCGGGGGGCCGATCACCGGGGAGCTGTTTTTT	CASSLIGGPITGELFF
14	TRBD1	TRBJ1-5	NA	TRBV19	TGTGCCAGTAGTACAGGGACAGGGAATCAGCCCCAGCATTTT	CASSTGTGNQPQHF
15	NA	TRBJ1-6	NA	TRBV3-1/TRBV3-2	TGTGCCAGCAGCTTAGGGAGCTCCTATAATTCACCCCTCCACTTT	CASSLGSSYNSPLHF
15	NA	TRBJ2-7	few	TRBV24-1	TGTGCCACCAGTGACATACAGGGTCCCCCCTACGAGCAGTACTTC	CATSDIQGPPYEQYF
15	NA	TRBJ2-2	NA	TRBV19	TGTGCCAGTAGTATTGGCAGGGTGAACACCGGGGAGCTGTTTTTT	CASSIGRVNTGELFF
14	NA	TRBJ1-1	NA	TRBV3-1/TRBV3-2	TGTGCCAGCAGCCAAGAAAACAGGGTAGGTGAAGCTTTCTTT	CASSQENRVGEAFF
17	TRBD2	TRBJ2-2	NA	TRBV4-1	TGCGCCAGCAGCCAACTGGCGGGGGGACCGAACACCGGGGAGCTGTTTTTT	CASSQLAGGPNTGELFF
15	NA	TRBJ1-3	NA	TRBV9	TGTGCCAGCAGCGTAGATGGACACTCTGGAAACACCATATATTTT	CASSVDGHSGNTIYF
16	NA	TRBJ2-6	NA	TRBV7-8	TGTGCCAGCAGCCTCCCCCCCCTCTCTGGGGCCAACGTCCTGACTTTC	CASSLPPLSGANVLTF
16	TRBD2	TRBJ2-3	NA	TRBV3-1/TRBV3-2	TGTGCCAGCAGCCTCAGGACTAGCGGGGGGAAAGATACGCAGTATTTT	CASSLRTSGGKDTQYF
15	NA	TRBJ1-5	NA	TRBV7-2	TGTGCCAGCAGCTTAGCGCTCTGGCCGCCTGGGCCCCAGCATTTT	CASSLALWPPGPQHF
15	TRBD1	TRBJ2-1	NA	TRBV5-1	TGCGCCAGCAGCATCCGGGACAGGGAGAGCAATGAGCAGTTCTTC	CASSIRDRESNEQFF
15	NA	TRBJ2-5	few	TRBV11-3	TGTGCCAGCAGCCGGGGTGATGGGATCCCAGAGACCCAGTACTTC	CASSRGDGIPETQYF
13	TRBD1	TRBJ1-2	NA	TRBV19	TGTGCCAGCTCACCGCAGGGGGCCGATGGCTACACCTTC	CASSPQGADGYTF
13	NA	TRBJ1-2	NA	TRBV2	TGTGCCAGCAGGGCGACAGACATCTATGGCTACACCTTC	CASRATDIYGYTF
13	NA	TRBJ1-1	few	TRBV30	TGTGCCTGGAGGGTACAGGACGACACTGAAGCTTTCTTT	CAWRVQDDTEAFF
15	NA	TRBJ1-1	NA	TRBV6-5	TGTGCCAGCAGTTACGGATGGGGCATGAACACTGAAGCTTTCTTT	CASSYGWGMNTEAFF
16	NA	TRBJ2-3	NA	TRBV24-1	TGTGCCACCAGTACTATCGGCTTCCCCCACACAGATACGCAGTATTTT	CATSTIGFPHTDTQYF
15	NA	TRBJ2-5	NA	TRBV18	TGTGCCAGCTCGCTTTCTATGGACGGCGGGGAGACCCAGTACTTC	CASSLSMDGGETQYF
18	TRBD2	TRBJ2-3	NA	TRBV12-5	TGTGCTAGTGGTTTGGTTTTAAGCGGGGGGGCCGGAGCAGATACGCAGTATTTT	CASGLVLSGGAGADTQYF
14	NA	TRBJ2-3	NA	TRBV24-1	TGTGCCACCAGTGATCAGCGGAGGGCAGATACGCAGTATTTT	CATSDQRRADTQYF
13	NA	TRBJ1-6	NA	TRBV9	TGTGCCAGCAGCCCATCCAACAGTTTTCTCCTCCACTTT	CASSPSNSFLLHF
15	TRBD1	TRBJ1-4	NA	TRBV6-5	TGTGCCAGCAGTCCCGGGACAGGGGTGCATGAAAAACTGTTTTTT	CASSPGTGVHEKLFF
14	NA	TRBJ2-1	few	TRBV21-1	TGTGCCAGCAGCAAAGCGAGGGCAGACAATGAGCAGTTCTTC	CASSKARADNEQFF
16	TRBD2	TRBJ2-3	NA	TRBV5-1	TGCGCCAGCAGCGCAACTAGCGGGGGTGGCGCAGATACGCAGTATTTT	CASSATSGGGADTQYF
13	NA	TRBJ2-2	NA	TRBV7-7	TGTGCCAGCAGTGACCGGCGGACCGGGGAGCTGTTTTTT	CASSDRRTGELFF
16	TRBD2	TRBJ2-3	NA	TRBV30	TGTGCCTGGAGTGTAGTCGGTAGCGGGGACGCAGATACGCAGTATTTT	CAWSVVGSGDADTQYF
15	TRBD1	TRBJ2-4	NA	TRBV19	TGTGCCAGTAGTGCGCAGGGGGCGACCAAAAACATTCAGTACTTC	CASSAQGATKNIQYF
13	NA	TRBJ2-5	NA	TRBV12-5	TGTGCTAGTGGGATTGACAGCCAAGAGACCCAGTACTTC	CASGIDSQETQYF